This TCR beta chain was documented in a study of metastatic and nonmetastatic thyroid tumors. Background on the study: Malignant thyroid and benign thyroid patients provided blood and tumor or nodule tissue whose repertoires were compared.

Per the study methods: For papillary thyroid cancer, a distant-metastasis classifier was constructed from CDR3 differences observed across clinicopathological groups. TCRdb re-called the PCR reads through MiXCR. TCRdb, rather than the study authors, made the V and J calls. Counted here are 20,000 to 25,000 clones, around 16% occurring once; the ten biggest clones make up approximately 18%. At least ten counts were recorded for this clone. From germline, CDR1 is SNHLY and CDR2 FYNNEI. V lost 6 bases, J lost 0 bases, and 6 bases lay in between. The length of the CDR3 is 14 residues. No treatment of any kind had been given to any patient before thyroid surgery.

Sequenced input: blood. The receptor's source is a female donor with papillary thyroid cancer or a benign thyroid nodule (not recorded which). Some clones in this sample may be carry-over from other donors' samples. The chain is built from TRBV2 and TRBJ1-6, with D possibly being TRBD1 (5 bases). The CDR3 sequence: CASRTDSYNSPLHF. The CDR3 nucleotides are TGTGCCAGCAGGACAGACTCCTATAATTCACCCCTCCACTTT.